This record covers a single T cell receptor (beta chain). Its cognate antigen is unknown. V lost 7 bases and J 1 base, leaving 13 bases between the germline ends. CDR1 is SNHLY and CDR2 is FYNNEI in the germline V gene. The CDR3 extends over 15 amino acids. The PCR had 60 Vbeta and 13 Jbeta primers. Authors' processing steps: Later, an analysis found around 80 million unique TCR beta chains, and some 10 million of these were shared. The protocol was immunoSEQ multiplex PCR, while the TCRdb copy is restricted to in-frame clones and leaves out a portion. V, J and clone size are those of that table, while D and trimming were read from the DNA. The sample holds some 160,000 clones, roughly 80% seen once. This record comes from a study of cytomegalovirus exposure and HLA in healthy donors. The wider study: Earlier findings included more than 95 million unique TCR beta sequences obtained from around 180 million T cells. Study results and limitations: In a later analysis, at a false discovery rate of 0.05, some 17,000 TCR beta sequences were associated with HLA alleles.

The receptor's source is a man aged 50-59 years in good health and CMV-seropositive. The sequenced sample consisted of PBMCs. The V and J genes are TRBV2 and TRBJ2-2; tentative D call: TRBD1 (5 bases). For the CDR3, the DNA is TGTGCCAGCAATTTTCAGGGCCGGAACACCGGGGAGCTGTTTTTT. Its translation: CASNFQGRNTGELFF.